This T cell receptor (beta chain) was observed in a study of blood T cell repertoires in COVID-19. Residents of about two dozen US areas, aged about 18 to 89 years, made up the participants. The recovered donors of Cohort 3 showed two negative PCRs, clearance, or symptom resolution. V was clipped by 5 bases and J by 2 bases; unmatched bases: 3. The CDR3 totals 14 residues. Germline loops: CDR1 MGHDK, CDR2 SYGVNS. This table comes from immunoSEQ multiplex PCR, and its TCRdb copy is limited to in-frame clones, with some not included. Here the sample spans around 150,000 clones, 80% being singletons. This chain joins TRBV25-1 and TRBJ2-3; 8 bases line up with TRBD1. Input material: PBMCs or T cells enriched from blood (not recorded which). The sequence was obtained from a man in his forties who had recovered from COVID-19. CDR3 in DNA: TGTGCCAGCAGTCCGACAGGGGTCACAGATACGCAGTATTTT. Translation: CASSPTGVTDTQYF.